This T cell receptor (beta chain) derives from a study of blood T cell repertoires in COVID-19. Produced via immunoSEQ multiplex PCR; TCRdb's table is partial and in-frame only. This sample has nearly 300,000 clones; roughly nine tenths occur once, and the top ten carry less than 3.5%. The receptor was isolated from a woman in her fifties or sixties who had been exposed to COVID-19. Sequenced input: PBMCs or T cells enriched from blood (not recorded which).

For the CDR3, the DNA is TGTGCCAGCAGCTTGGATGCTAGCGGCCTCACAGATACGCAGTATTTT. It translates to CASSLDASGLTDTQYF. The rearrangement joins TRBV5-4 to TRBJ2-3; 7 bases match TRBD2. The CDR3 totals 16 residues. Per germline, CDR1 SGHNT and CDR2 YYREEE (reference sequence). V lost 0 bases to trimming and J lost 2 bases; unmatched junction nucleotides: 6.